One and the same sample provided the 31 T cell receptor beta chains below, sequenced in a study of T-cell reconstitution after alpha-beta-depleted transplantation in children (dated by TCRdb to between 2015 and 2016). Library method: PCR. For sequencing, an Illumina HiSeq 2500 was employed. TCR library preparation used molecular barcoding, with unique molecular identifiers applied to normalize quantification of the TCRbeta repertoire. TCRdb reworked the public reads: Q25 trimming with fastp, MiXCR clone assembly, productive beta chains retained. Under each unique CDR3 protein, matching rows form one entry showing the most common genes and DNA. This sample lists some 490,000 distinct CDR3 sequences; about an eighth were detected once. Jointly, the top ten make up roughly 5.4% of the sample. The sample was PBMCs from the stem cell graft donor, taken from the stem cell graft. The receptors shown here come from a human donor who donated a stem cell graft to a child with combined immunodeficiency.

This chain links TRBV7-8 with TRBJ1-1; TRBD1 might be the D (6 bases). Germline values: CDR1 SGHVS, CDR2 FQNEAQ. The CDR3 length is 12 residues. The germline V and J ends were trimmed by 3 bases and 11 bases, with 13 bases remaining between them. The CDR3 DNA reads TGTGCCAGCAGCTTGGCAGGGGAGAGGGCTTTCTTT. Residues: CASSLAGERAFF.

Only a few counts were recorded for this clonotype. The CDR3 protein is CASSLAPNTDTQYF. The CDR3 DNA reads as TGTGCCAGCAGTTTAGCCCCAAACACAGATACGCAGTATTTT. The chain links TRBV12-3 or TRBV12-4 to TRBJ2-3; D unresolved. The CDR3 contains 14 residues. Trimming took 0 bases from V and 2 from J, leaving 6 bases between them.

This clonotype was detected a few times. In DNA, the CDR3 is TGTGCCATCAGTGAGGGTATTAGCGGCACCCAAGAGACCCAGTACTTC. Its translation: CAISEGISGTQETQYF. This chain links TRBV10-3 with TRBJ2-5; maybe TRBD2 (6 bases). Trimming took off 2 bases at V and 1 base at J, with 14 bases between the two ends. There are 16 residues in the CDR3. Germline lookup yields CDR1 ENHRY and CDR2 SYGVKD.

Ten or more counts support this clonotype. The chain carries TRBV12-3 or TRBV12-4 and TRBJ2-1, with TRBD2 matching 7 bases. The CDR3 is 17 amino acids. V lost 2 bases to trimming and J lost 0 bases; unmatched junction nucleotides: 7. This CDR3 reads CASSLRAGKSSYNEQFF. In DNA form, the CDR3 reads TGTGCCAGCAGTTTAAGAGCGGGGAAGAGCTCCTACAATGAGCAGTTCTTC.

In this sample, this clonotype turned up a few times. J is TRBJ1-5 and V is TRBV28; D gene ambiguous. This CDR3 is built from 13 residues. Germline V gene sequence: CDR1 MDHEN, CDR2 SYDVKM. The V end lost 4 bases, the J end lost 3 bases, and 7 bases lay between the germline ends. The chain's CDR3 is CASSYKDNQPQHF. CDR3 nucleotides: TGTGCCAGCAGTTACAAAGACAATCAGCCCCAGCATTTT.

The chain recombines TRBV4-3 with TRBJ2-5; D gene ambiguous. Between the trimmed V and J ends, which lost 1 base and 5 bases, there was a span of 14 bases. The length of the CDR3 is 15 residues. Germline lookup yields CDR1 LGHNA and CDR2 YSLEER. CDR3 nucleotide sequence: TGCGCCAGCAGCCAAGCGTTGGGGATCGGGGAGACCCAGTACTTC. Amino acids: CASSQALGIGETQYF.

This clonotype was found a few times. The chain is built from TRBV10-3 and TRBJ2-1, with TRBD2 matching 10 bases. CDR1 ENHRY and CDR2 SYGVKD come from the germline V gene. The CDR3 contains 15 residues. Losses at the gene ends were 4 bases for V and 6 bases for J; bases not matched to a gene: 6. CDR3 residues: CAISAQLAGPNEQFF. Here the CDR3 DNA reads TGTGCCATCAGTGCGCAACTAGCGGGACCCAATGAGCAGTTCTTC.

This rearrangement joins TRBV7-9 to TRBJ2-2; no clear D. The CDR3 covers 14 residues. V was pared by 4 bases and J by 6 bases, with 12 bases between. Germline assignment: CDR1 SEHNR and CDR2 FQNEAQ (reference sequence). The DNA for the CDR3 is TGTGCCAGCAGCTCGGAGTTTACCCCCGGGGAGCTGTTTTTT. It is translated as CASSSEFTPGELFF. The whole variable domain, filled in from reference TRBV7-9 and TRBJ2-2, reads DTGVSQNPRHKITKRGQNVTFRCDPISEHNRLYWYRQTLGQGPEFLTYFQNEAQLEKSRLLSDRFSAERPKGSFSTLEIQRTEQGDSAMYLCASSSEFTPGELFFGEGSRLTVL.

This clonotype turned up a few times. The V call is TRBV5-5, the J call TRBJ2-7; 7 positions match TRBD2. This CDR3 region has 15 residues. Germline assignment: CDR1 SGHKS and CDR2 YYEKEE (reference sequence). Germline trimming cut 0 bases from V and 2 bases from J; bases unmatched to any gene: 5. In DNA, the CDR3 is TGTGCCAGCAGCTTGGCGGGAGGCGCTACCTACGAGCAGTACTTC. Translating it yields CASSLAGGATYEQYF.

This chain uses TRBV7-3 with TRBJ2-3; D may match TRBD1 or TRBD2 (6 bases each). V was pared by 5 bases and J by 2 bases, with 11 bases between. Germline V CDR1 and CDR2: SGHTA, FQGTGA. CDR3 size: 14 residues. Here the CDR3 DNA reads TGTGCCAGCAGCCCGGGGGCAGCCACAGATACGCAGTATTTT. This gives the protein CASSPGAATDTQYF. Full variable domain (remainder filled in from reference TRBV7-3 and TRBJ2-3): GAGVSQTPSNKVTEKGKYVELRCDPISGHTALYWYRQSLGQGPEFLIYFQGTGAADDSGLPNDRFFAVRPEGSVSTLKIQRTERGDSAVYLCASSPGAATDTQYFGPGTRLTVL.

The V call is TRBV11-2, the J call TRBJ2-2; 8 nucleotides match TRBD2. The J segment lost 3 bases and the V segment lost 6 bases, leaving 3 bases of the junction unmatched. The CDR3 has 14 residues. Germline V gives CDR1 SGHAT, CDR2 FQNNGV. The CDR3 region is CASSRLAHTGELFF. Here the CDR3 DNA reads TGTGCCAGCAGTAGACTAGCGCACACCGGGGAGCTGTTTTTT.

This clonotype was seen many times. This chain connects TRBV10-3 to TRBJ2-3; D might be TRBD1 or TRBD2, each matching 5 bases. The CDR3 has 17 amino acids. From germline, CDR1 is ENHRY and CDR2 SYGVKD. Trimming took 3 bases from V and 5 from J, leaving 21 bases between them. CDR3 nucleotide sequence: TGTGCCATCAGTGACAGTCGTGGGACCGCTTTCGGAGATACGCAGTATTTT. It translates to CAISDSRGTAFGDTQYF.

This clonotype was counted ten times or more. CDR3 bases: TGTGCCAGCAGTCAGCGGGTTAACAATGAGCAGTTCTTC. This codes for CASSQRVNNEQFF. The V call is TRBV6-4, the J call TRBJ2-1, with D possibly being TRBD2 (6 bases). Per germline, CDR1 MRHNA and CDR2 SNTAGT. The CDR3 is made up of 13 amino acids. Trimming stripped 5 bases from V and 5 bases from J, with 10 bases between.

V is TRBV5-1 and J is TRBJ2-3; TRBD2 matches 9 bases. The CDR3 has 16 residues. Germline V gene lookup returns CDR1 SGHRS and CDR2 YFSETQ. With V trimmed by 4 bases and J by 2 bases, 8 bases remained unmatched. The CDR3 DNA is TGCGCCAGCAGCAACGGACTAGCGAGATCCACAGATACGCAGTATTTT. This encodes CASSNGLARSTDTQYF. The complete variable domain, with remaining parts taken from reference TRBV5-1 and TRBJ2-3, reads KAGVTQTPRYLIKTRGQQVTLSCSPISGHRSVSWYQQTPGQGLQFLFEYFSETQRNKGNFPGRFSGRQFSNSRSEMNVSTLELGDSALYLCASSNGLARSTDTQYFGPGTRLTVL.

V is TRBV6-1 and J is TRBJ1-4, with a tentative D call TRBD1 (6 bases). The CDR3 extends over 16 amino acids. Trimming shortened V by 5 bases and J by 0 bases, and 13 bases separated the two germline ends. Germline values: CDR1 MNHNS, CDR2 SASEGT. DNA for the CDR3: TGTGCCAGCAGTATAACGGACAGCGCAACTAATGAAAAACTGTTTTTT. It translates to CASSITDSATNEKLFF.

This chain connects TRBV24-1 to TRBJ2-1, with D possibly matching TRBD1 (6 bases). V lost 5 bases and J lost 7, with 11 bases in between. Germline V gives CDR1 KGHDR, CDR2 SFDVKD. This CDR3 is built from 13 residues. The CDR3 spells CATSGYRDNEQFF. The DNA for the CDR3 is TGTGCCACCAGTGGCTACAGGGATAATGAGCAGTTCTTC.

V usage is TRBV7-9 and J usage is TRBJ2-7; no clear D. The germline V gene has CDR1 SEHNR and CDR2 FQNEAQ (reference sequence). V was clipped by 8 bases and J by 5 bases, with 4 bases between them. The CDR3 is 9 amino acids. CDR3 DNA sequence: TGTGCCAGCTTGGACGAGCAGTACTTC. Amino acid sequence: CASLDEQYF.

The sample holds a few counts of this clonotype. The genes are TRBV5-1 and TRBJ1-2; D remains ambiguous. CDR1 SGHRS and CDR2 YFSETQ come from the germline V gene. Deletions cut 0 bases from V and 5 bases from J, with 14 bases between. CDR3 length: 15 residues. The CDR3 DNA sequence: TGCGCCAGCAGCTTGGTTCTCGGTAGTGGATATGGCTACACCTTC. Translating it yields CASSLVLGSGYGYTF.

This rearrangement joins TRBV5-1 to TRBJ2-4; D may be TRBD1 (5 bases). The V end was cut by 1 base, the J end by 0 bases, with 11 bases between. CDR1 and CDR2 from the germline V gene are SGHRS and YFSETQ. The CDR3 sequence is 16 residues long. The CDR3 nucleotides are TGCGCCAGCAGCTTGCGGTATAGGGGAGCCAAAAACATTCAGTACTTC. Its translation: CASSLRYRGAKNIQYF.

This chain joins TRBV5-1 and TRBJ2-7; D gene ambiguous. Germline CDR1 reads SGHRS; CDR2 reads YFSETQ. The CDR3 has 15 amino acids. The V and J ends lost 4 bases and 2 bases respectively, with 16 bases between them. The CDR3 sequence is CASSPDAVSTYEQYF. DNA for the CDR3: TGCGCCAGCAGCCCGGACGCAGTATCTACCTACGAGCAGTACTTC.

This clonotype was recorded many times. The chain employs TRBV5-1 and TRBJ2-6; TRBD1 is a possible D gene (6 bases). Germline loops: CDR1 SGHRS, CDR2 YFSETQ. V shed 2 bases and J shed 1 base, with 13 bases lying between them. The CDR3 contains 17 residues. The CDR3 region is CASSLQGVESGANVLTF. Here the CDR3 DNA reads TGCGCCAGCAGCTTACAGGGTGTCGAGTCTGGGGCCAACGTCCTGACTTTC.

This clonotype was found a few times. This chain joins TRBV4-3 and TRBJ2-1, with TRBD2 matching 13 bases. V lost 1 base and J lost 7; bases outside the gene matches: 4. The germline V gene encodes CDR1 LGHNA and CDR2 YSLEER. The CDR3 has 16 residues. In DNA form, the CDR3 reads TGCGCCAGCAGCCAAGTCGCGACTAGCGGGGGGAATGAGCAGTTCTTC. It specifies CASSQVATSGGNEQFF.

The gene calls are TRBV11-2 and TRBJ2-7, with D perhaps TRBD1 (6 bases). Germline V gene sequence: CDR1 SGHAT, CDR2 FQNNGV. This CDR3 has 14 amino acids. V was trimmed by 5 bases and J by 7 bases, leaving 18 bases between them. The CDR3 DNA reads as TGTGCCAGCAGCCCCCCAGGGGTCCCCGTGGAGCAGTACTTC. It specifies CASSPPGVPVEQYF.

The genes are TRBV7-8 and TRBJ2-1, with 9 bases lining up with TRBD2. V lost 5 bases to trimming and J lost 7 bases; unmatched junction nucleotides: 18. CDR1 and CDR2 from the germline V gene are SGHVS and FQNEAQ. This CDR3 region has 18 residues. CDR3 sequence (DNA): TGTGCCAGCAGCGCCCCAAGGATTCTAGCGGGGTCTAGAAATGAGCAGTTCTTC. It encodes CASSAPRILAGSRNEQFF.

This clonotype was counted between two and nine times. The chain joins TRBV18 to TRBJ1-5; possible D gene TRBD1, 5 bases. Germline V gene lookup returns CDR1 KGHSH and CDR2 LQKENI. The CDR3 totals 15 residues. The ends were cut back, 5 bases at V and 4 bases at J, with 15 bases in the middle. This chain's CDR3 is CASSINSGPNQPQHF. The CDR3 region has the DNA TGTGCCAGCTCAATCAACTCAGGGCCAAATCAGCCCCAGCATTTT. The full variable domain, completed using reference TRBV18 and TRBJ1-5, is NAGVMQNPRHLVRRRGQEARLRCSPMKGHSHVYWYRQLPEEGLKFMVYLQKENIIDESGMPKERFSAEFPKEGPSILRIQQVVRGDSAAYFCASSINSGPNQPQHFGDGTRLSIL.

This clonotype was seen repeatedly, ten times or more. The chain employs TRBV4-3 and TRBJ2-7; 8 nucleotides line up with TRBD2. The CDR3 spans 14 residues. The germline gives CDR1 LGHNA, CDR2 YSLEER. After removal of 0 bases from V and 10 bases from J, the junction contained 8 bases not matched to a gene. The CDR3 coding sequence is TGCGCCAGCAGCCAAGATTCCCTAGCGGGTGCCCAGTACTTC. Translated, it gives CASSQDSLAGAQYF.

The table lists this clonotype with many counts. V usage is TRBV6-4 and J usage is TRBJ2-1; D is undetermined. CDR1 and CDR2 (germline): MRHNA, SNTAGT. V gave up 2 bases and J gave up 6 bases, with 8 bases separating them. The CDR3 runs 13 residues. CDR3 region: CASSDGDSNEQFF. CDR3 bases: TGTGCCAGCAGTGACGGAGATAGCAATGAGCAGTTCTTC.

CDR3 nucleotide sequence: TGTGCCACCAGTGATTCGAATACCCCCACCGGGGAGCTGTTTTTT. Residues: CATSDSNTPTGELFF. The chain couples TRBV24-1 to TRBJ2-2; D is unresolved. V was cut by 2 bases and J by 4 bases, with 10 bases left in between. The CDR3 spans 15 residues. The germline gives CDR1 KGHDR, CDR2 SFDVKD.

The V call is TRBV30, the J call TRBJ2-2, with TRBD1 identical over 9 bases. This CDR3 has 20 amino acids. Germline CDR1 and CDR2: GTSNPN and SVGIG (reference sequence). V shed 0 bases and J 2 bases; nucleotides not matched to a gene: 16. The CDR3 nucleotides are TGTGCCTGGAGTGTTCCCCCCGGACAGGGGTTTGGAATTAACACCGGGGAGCTGTTTTTT. This codes for CAWSVPPGQGFGINTGELFF.

This chain joins TRBV11-1 and TRBJ2-1, with D possibly matching TRBD2 (6 bases). The CDR3 sequence is 18 residues long. The germline gives CDR1 SGHAT, CDR2 FQDESV (reference sequence). V dropped 4 bases and J dropped 1 base, with 20 bases sitting between them. The CDR3 sequence is CASSSTSGSGFSYNEQFF. CDR3 DNA: TGTGCCAGCAGCTCGACCTCGGGGAGCGGGTTTTCCTACAATGAGCAGTTCTTC.

The chain has TRBV7-3 and TRBJ2-2, with TRBD2 matching 8 bases. V gave up 7 bases and J gave up 0 bases; unmatched junction bases: 7. In germline, CDR1 is SGHTA, CDR2 FQGTGA. The length of the CDR3 is 16 residues. The CDR3: CASNNSGIPNTGELFF. DNA for the CDR3: TGTGCCAGCAACAATAGCGGGATTCCGAACACCGGGGAGCTGTTTTTT.